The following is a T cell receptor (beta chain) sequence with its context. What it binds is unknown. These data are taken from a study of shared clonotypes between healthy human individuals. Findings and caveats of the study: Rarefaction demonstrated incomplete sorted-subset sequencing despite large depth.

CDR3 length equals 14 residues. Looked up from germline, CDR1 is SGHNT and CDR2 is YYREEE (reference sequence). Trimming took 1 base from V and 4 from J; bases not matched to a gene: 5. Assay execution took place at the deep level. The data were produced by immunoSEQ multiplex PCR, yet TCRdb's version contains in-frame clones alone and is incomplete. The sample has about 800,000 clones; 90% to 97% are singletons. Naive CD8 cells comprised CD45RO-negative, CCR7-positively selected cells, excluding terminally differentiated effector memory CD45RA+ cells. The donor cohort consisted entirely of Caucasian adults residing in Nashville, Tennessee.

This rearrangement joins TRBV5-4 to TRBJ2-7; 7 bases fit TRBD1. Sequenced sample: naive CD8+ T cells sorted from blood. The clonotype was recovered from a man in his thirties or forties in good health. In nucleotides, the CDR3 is TGTGCCAGCAGCTTGTCCGGGACAGAGTACGAGCAGTACTTC. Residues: CASSLSGTEYEQYF. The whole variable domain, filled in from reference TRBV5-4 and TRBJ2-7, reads ETGVTQSPTHLIKTRGQQVTLRCSSQSGHNTVSWYQQALGQGPQFIFQYYREEENGRGNFPPRFSGLQFPNYSSELNVNALELDDSALYLCASSLSGTEYEQYFGPGTRLTVT.